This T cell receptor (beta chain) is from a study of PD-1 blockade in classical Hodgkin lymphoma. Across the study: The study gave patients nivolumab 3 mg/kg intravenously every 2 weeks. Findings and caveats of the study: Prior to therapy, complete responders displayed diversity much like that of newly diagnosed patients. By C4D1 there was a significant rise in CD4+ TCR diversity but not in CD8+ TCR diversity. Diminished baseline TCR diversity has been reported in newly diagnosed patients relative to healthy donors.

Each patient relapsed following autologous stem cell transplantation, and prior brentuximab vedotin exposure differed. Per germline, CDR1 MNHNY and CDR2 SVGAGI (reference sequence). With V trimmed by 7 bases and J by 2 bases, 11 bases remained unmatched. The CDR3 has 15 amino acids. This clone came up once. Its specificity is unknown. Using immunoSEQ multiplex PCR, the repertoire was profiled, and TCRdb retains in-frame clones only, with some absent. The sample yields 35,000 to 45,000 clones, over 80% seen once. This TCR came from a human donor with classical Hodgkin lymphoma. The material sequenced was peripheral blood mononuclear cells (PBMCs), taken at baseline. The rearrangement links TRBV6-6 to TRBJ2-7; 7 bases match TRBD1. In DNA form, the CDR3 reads TGTGCCAGCAATTCCCTTCGGGGACAGCCCTACGAGCAGTACTTC. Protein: CASNSLRGQPYEQYF.